Shown below are 13 T cell receptor beta chains from a single sample sequenced in a study of regulatory T cells in long-lasting Graves disease. With iRepertoire HTBI primers and Arm-PCR of CDR3 regions, TCR beta libraries were built. TCRdb reprocessed the multiplex PCR reads with MiXCR, giving one entry per CDR3 protein. Among about 440,000 distinct CDR3 sequences listed, 14% to 15% were seen once. Time point given: newly diagnosed GD, antithyroid drugs for less than 3 months. The TCR library was made from RNA that had been extracted from PBMCs in TRIzol. The same data also went into a second study, on T cells in Graves' hyperthyroidism and ophthalmopathy.

The source material was peripheral blood mononuclear cells (PBMCs), sampled at new diagnosis, from a patient treated with antithyroid drugs. The receptors stem from a woman aged 25 to 39 with Graves disease.

With regard to this clonotype: No conserved phenylalanine or tryptophan is present at the end of the CDR3, so a read error is the likely explanation. V and J are TRBV7-9 and TRBJ1-3, with D possibly being TRBD1 (5 bases). The V gene's germline CDR1 is SEHNR and CDR2 FQNEAQ (reference sequence). This CDR3 is built from 17 residues. Between the trimmed V and J ends, which lost 2 bases and 0 bases, there was a span of 14 bases. CDR3 residues: CASSLTLRGDSGNTIYL. Here the CDR3 DNA reads TGTGCCAGCAGCTTAACCCTCCGGGGGGACTCTGGAAACACCATATATCTT.

This clonotype was seen repeatedly, ten times or more. J is TRBJ2-6 and V is TRBV12-3 or TRBV12-4, with D perhaps given as TRBD1 or TRBD2 (6 bases each). With 6 bases removed from V and 0 bases from J, the gap between germline ends came to 18 bases. The CDR3 covers 18 residues. As DNA, the CDR3 is TGTGCCAGCAGCCCTAGGGGGGCCGGAATCTCTGGGGCCAACGTCCTGACTTTC. Translated: CASSPRGAGISGANVLTF.

This clonotype turned up a few times. The V call is TRBV12-3 or TRBV12-4, the J call TRBJ2-5, with 10 positions matching TRBD2. CDR3 length: 20 amino acids. Unmatched junction bases numbered 22, after V lost 5 bases and J lost 4 bases. This CDR3 reads CASSTQREGLRIFFRETQYF. The CDR3 DNA sequence: TGTGCCAGCAGTACCCAGCGGGAGGGCCTAAGGATTTTCTTCAGAGAGACCCAGTACTTC.

To note about this clonotype: A single base separates this from a much larger clone, so it may be a read error. Since the CDR3 does not end with the conserved phenylalanine or tryptophan, this likely comes from a read error. This chain uses TRBV7-6 with TRBJ2-7; D call uncertain. From germline, CDR1 is SGHVS and CDR2 FNYEAQ. There are 14 residues in the CDR3. Trimming pared 5 bases from V and 2 bases from J, leaving 13 bases between. CDR3 amino acids: CASSPADGTYEQYL. The CDR3 DNA sequence: TGTGCCAGCAGCCCAGCTGACGGTACCTACGAGCAGTACCTC.

This clonotype has a count of ten or more. This CDR3 reads CASRGPYEQYF. As DNA, the CDR3 is TGTGCCAGCAGGGGACCCTACGAGCAGTACTTC. The rearrangement links TRBV6-1 to TRBJ2-7, with D perhaps being TRBD1 or TRBD2 (5 bases each). With 6 bases removed from V and 2 bases from J, the gap between germline ends came to 5 bases. The CDR3 is 11 residues long. The germline V gene has CDR1 MNHNS and CDR2 SASEGT.

The J gene is TRBJ2-1, the V gene TRBV13, with 9 bases matching TRBD2. This CDR3 spans 17 amino acids. Germline CDR1 is PRHDT and CDR2 is FYEKMQ (reference sequence). V dropped 6 bases and J dropped 4; count of bases not matched to a gene: 13. CDR3 in amino acids: CASSGSLRLADYNEQFF. The CDR3 DNA sequence: TGTGCCAGCAGTGGGAGCCTGAGACTAGCGGATTACAATGAGCAGTTCTTC.

This clonotype has at least ten counts. V is TRBV12-3 or TRBV12-4 and J is TRBJ2-1, with D possibly TRBD2 on 5 matching bases. The CDR3 covers 16 residues. Trimming took off 7 bases at V and 3 bases at J, with 19 bases between the two ends. The CDR3 region is CASTPPPRSGYNEQFF. The CDR3 DNA sequence: TGTGCCAGCACTCCTCCCCCAAGAAGCGGCTACAATGAGCAGTTCTTC.

This clonotype was observed a single time. A far bigger clonotype differs at one base, so this is likely a read error. The rearrangement links TRBV6-4 to TRBJ2-1; tentatively, D is TRBD2 (5 bases). Germline V CDR1 and CDR2: MRHNA, SNTAGT. The CDR3 consists of 13 residues. The CDR3 nucleotides read TGTGCCAGCGAGGGTCCGATGGGTAATGAGCGGTTCTTC. As protein: CASEGPMGNERFF.

Of note for this clonotype: The junction does not match germline at one end; this may be a read error. The chain joins TRBV5-5 to TRBJ2-5, with D possibly TRBD2 on 7 matching bases. This CDR3 contains 14 residues. In germline, CDR1 is SGHKS, CDR2 YYEKEE (reference sequence). The CDR3 reads CASSSHLGGGALDF. For the CDR3, the DNA is TGTGCCAGCAGCTCCCATTTGGGGGGGGGCGCCCTAGACTTC. Full variable domain (rest looked up from reference TRBV5-5 and TRBJ2-5): DAGVTQSPTHLIKTRGQQVTLRCSPISGHKSVSWYQQVLGQGPQFIFQYYEKEERGRGNFPDRFSARQFPNYSSELNVNALLLGDSALYLCASSSHLGGGALDFGPGTRLLVL.

A word on this clonotype: Since a much larger clone is just one base distant, this may be a read error. V gene TRBV18 combines with J gene TRBJ2-5; D is unresolved. This CDR3 contains 15 residues. Trimming shortened V by 4 bases and J by 0 bases, and 12 bases separated the two germline ends. Germline CDR1 and CDR2: KGHSH and LQKENI. CDR3 DNA: TGTGCCAGCTCACAGCTCCCCCCGGACCAAGAGACCCAGTACTTC. Its protein product is CASSQLPPDQETQYF.

This clonotype was counted a few times. The chain couples TRBV4-2 to TRBJ2-1, with D perhaps being TRBD1 or TRBD2 (6 bases each). The CDR3 runs 15 residues. From germline, CDR1 is LGHNA and CDR2 YNFKEQ. V lost 7 bases, J lost 2 bases, and 15 bases lay in between. The DNA for the CDR3 is TGTGCCAGCACAGATAGGGGGGAGCCCTACAATGAGCAGTTCTTC. It yields the protein CASTDRGEPYNEQFF.

This clonotype was seen many times. The J gene is TRBJ1-1, the V gene TRBV30, with D possibly matching TRBD1 (6 bases). Germline V gene sequence: CDR1 GTSNPN, CDR2 SVGIG (reference sequence). V lost 4 bases to trimming and J lost 1 base, with 16 bases between them. CDR3 length equals 15 residues. The CDR3 nucleotides are TGTGCCTGGACCTCAACAGGGACCCCGAACACTGAAGCTTTCTTT. This gives the protein CAWTSTGTPNTEAFF.

This clonotype appeared many times. Here the CDR3 DNA reads TGTGCCAGCAGCCAAGTAAGGGCGGTCACCGGGGAGCTGTTTTTT. It is translated as CASSQVRAVTGELFF. The chain is built from TRBV3-1 and TRBJ2-2; D not certain. Germline-derived CDR1 and CDR2 are LGHDT and YNNKEL (reference sequence). The ends were cut back, 1 base at V and 4 bases at J, with 10 bases in the middle. CDR3 length equals 15 residues.